One T cell receptor (beta chain) is described in this entry. Germline V CDR1 and CDR2: MDHEN, SYDVKM. Trimming cost V 1 base and J 6 bases, with 4 bases left between them. This CDR3 comprises 12 residues. The entry originates in a study of T cell responses to AZD1222 COVID-19 vaccine. Data came from immunoSEQ multiplex PCR; TCRdb stores just in-frame clones and leaves some out. The data contain 95,000 to 150,000 clones, 80% to 95% of them singletons. The V and J genes are TRBV28 and TRBJ2-4; D gene ambiguous. The source of this sequence is an adult who received the AZD1222 COVID-19 vaccine. This specimen consisted of peripheral blood, obtained 28 days after the second AZD1222 dose. CDR3 in amino acids: CASSLLTNIQYF. The DNA of the CDR3 is TGTGCCAGCAGTTTATTAACAAACATTCAGTACTTC.